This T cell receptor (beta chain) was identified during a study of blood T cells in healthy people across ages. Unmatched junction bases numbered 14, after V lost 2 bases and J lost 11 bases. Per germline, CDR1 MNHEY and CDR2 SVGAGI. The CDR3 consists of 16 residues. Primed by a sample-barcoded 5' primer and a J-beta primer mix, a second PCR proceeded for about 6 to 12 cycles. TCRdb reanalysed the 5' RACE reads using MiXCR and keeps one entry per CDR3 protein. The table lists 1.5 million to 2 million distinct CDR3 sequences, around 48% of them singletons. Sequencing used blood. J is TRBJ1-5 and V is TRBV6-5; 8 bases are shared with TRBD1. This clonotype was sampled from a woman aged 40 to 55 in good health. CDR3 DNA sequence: TGTGCCAGCAGTTACGGAGGGGGGTACCGACAGGGGACCCAGCATTTT. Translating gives CASSYGGGYRQGTQHF.